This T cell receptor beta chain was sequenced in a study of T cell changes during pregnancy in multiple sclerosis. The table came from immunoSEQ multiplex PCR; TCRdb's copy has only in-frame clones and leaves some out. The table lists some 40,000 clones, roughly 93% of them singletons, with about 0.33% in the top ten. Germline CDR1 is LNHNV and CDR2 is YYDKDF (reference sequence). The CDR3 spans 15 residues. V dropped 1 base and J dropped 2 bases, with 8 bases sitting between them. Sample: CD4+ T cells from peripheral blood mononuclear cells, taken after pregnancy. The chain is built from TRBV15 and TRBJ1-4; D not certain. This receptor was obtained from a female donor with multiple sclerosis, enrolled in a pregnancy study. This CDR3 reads CATSRGEGTNEKLFF. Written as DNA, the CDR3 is TGTGCCACCAGCAGAGGTGAGGGCACTAATGAAAAACTGTTTTTT. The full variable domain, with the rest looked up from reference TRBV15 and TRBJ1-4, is DAMVIQNPRYQVTQFGKPVTLSCSQTLNHNVMYWYQQKSSQAPKLLFHYYDKDFNNEADTPDNFQSRRPNTSFCFLDIRSPGLGDTAMYLCATSRGEGTNEKLFFGSGTQLSVL.